Presented here are 8 T cell receptor beta chains from one specimen sequenced in a study of technical replicates of blood from a handful of donors. The repertoire was sequenced with immunoSEQ multiplex PCR; TCRdb's copy has only in-frame clones and lacks some. Here the sample spans some 91,000 clones, about 94% being singletons. The sequencing sample was made of T cells isolated from PBMCs. These receptor sequences come from a human donor in good health.

V and J are TRBV7-9 and TRBJ2-7, with 11 bases aligning to TRBD2. The V gene's germline CDR1 is SEHNR and CDR2 FQNEAQ (reference sequence). The CDR3 is 15 residues long. V was pared by 4 bases and J by 0 bases, with 2 bases of the junction left unmatched. CDR3 in amino acids: CASSYGTSGSYEQYF. The CDR3 nucleotides read TGTGCCAGCAGCTATGGGACTAGCGGCTCCTACGAGCAGTACTTC.

In its sample, this clone was seen a few times. This chain connects TRBV27 to TRBJ2-3; 10 bases align to TRBD2. The ends lost 10 bases at V and 4 bases at J; junction bases unmatched: 8. Germline loops: CDR1 MNHEY, CDR2 SMNVEV (reference sequence). The CDR3 length is 14 residues. The CDR3 reads CATQASGGSDTQYF. The CDR3 coding sequence is TGTGCCACCCAGGCTAGCGGGGGCTCAGATACGCAGTATTTT.

This clone was counted once. The CDR3 region has the DNA TGTGCCAGCAGCCGCGGAGACTCCCACCCTAAGGAGCAGTACTTC. Translating it yields CASSRGDSHPKEQYF. The chain carries TRBV13 and TRBJ2-7; D remains ambiguous. The CDR3 is made up of 15 amino acids. V lost 5 bases and J 7 bases, leaving 21 bases between the germline ends. Germline CDR1 is PRHDT and CDR2 is FYEKMQ (reference sequence).

This chain joins TRBV29-1 and TRBJ1-5; the match to TRBD1 covers 10 bases. The CDR3 is 14 amino acids. From germline, CDR1 is SQVTM and CDR2 ANQGSEA. The junction had 7 bases not matched to a gene; V was cut back by 6 bases and J by 5 bases. In DNA, the CDR3 is TGCAGCGTGGCCGGGACAGGGGCGGATCAGCCCCAGCATTTT. Amino acid sequence: CSVAGTGADQPQHF.

This clone was seen only once. The V call is TRBV5-4, the J call TRBJ1-1; a weak D match, TRBD1 (6 bases). The CDR3 is 17 amino acids. V was trimmed by 5 bases and J by 4 bases, leaving 24 bases between them. Germline CDR1 is SGHNT and CDR2 is YYREEE (reference sequence). CDR3 coding DNA: TGTGCCAGCAGGACCCAGAGGGGGGGGTTCGGGGGCACTGAAGCTTTCTTT. It is translated as CASRTQRGGFGGTEAFF.

J is TRBJ1-1 and V is TRBV5-1; D is unresolved. The germline V gene has CDR1 SGHRS and CDR2 YFSETQ. The CDR3 extends over 13 amino acids. V lost 3 bases and J 4 bases, leaving 10 bases between the germline ends. The CDR3 DNA reads TGCGCCAGCAGCTCAGGAAGCGGCACTGAAGCTTTCTTT. Amino acids: CASSSGSGTEAFF.

The V call is TRBV5-1, the J call TRBJ2-2; weak D call: TRBD2 (6 bases). The V end lost 4 bases, the J end lost 3 bases, and 13 bases lay between the germline ends. CDR3 length: 15 amino acids. The germline V gene has CDR1 SGHRS and CDR2 YFSETQ. The CDR3 region has the DNA TGCGCCAGCAGCGTAGTGTGGGGGGACACCGGGGAGCTGTTTTTT. This encodes CASSVVWGDTGELFF.

The gene calls are TRBV7-2 and TRBJ2-6; unclear D gene. CDR3 length: 14 amino acids. Germline V gene lookup returns CDR1 SGHTA and CDR2 FQGNSA. V was trimmed by 5 bases and J by 4 bases, leaving 9 bases between them. CDR3 bases: TGTGCCAGCAGCCCCCGGTGGGGGGCCAACGTCCTGACTTTC. Translated, it gives CASSPRWGANVLTF.